The 16 T cell receptor beta chains presented below share a single source sample, sequenced in a study of blood T cell repertoires in COVID-19. Profiled with immunoSEQ multiplex PCR; TCRdb holds only in-frame clones, not every one. The data contain roughly 160,000 clones, about nine tenths of them singletons. Sequencing was carried out using peripheral blood. These receptors all stem from a man aged 18 to 29 with COVID-19, enrolled during active disease.

The CDR3 bases are TGTGCCAGCAGTTACGCCCCTGGTAGTTCCTACGAGCAGTACTTC. Residues: CASSYAPGSSYEQYF. The chain couples TRBV6-6 to TRBJ2-7, with unresolved D. Trimming took off 2 bases at V and 1 base at J, with 12 bases between the two ends. Per the germline V gene, CDR1 is MNHNY and CDR2 is SVGAGI (reference sequence). The CDR3 covers 15 residues.

The chain recombines TRBV6-5 with TRBJ2-7; D is uncertain. V lost 1 base and J lost 1, with 11 bases in between. CDR1 and CDR2 (germline): MNHEY, SVGAGI. The CDR3 spans 15 residues. The CDR3 region is CASSYWSGRSYEQYF. In nucleotides, the CDR3 is TGTGCCAGCAGTTACTGGTCAGGTAGATCCTACGAGCAGTACTTC.

J is TRBJ1-2 and V is TRBV27; 12 nucleotides align to TRBD1. The V gene's germline CDR1 is MNHEY and CDR2 SMNVEV (reference sequence). The CDR3 sequence is 15 residues long. The junction had 5 bases not matched to a gene; V was cut back by 4 bases and J by 5 bases. CDR3 region: CASSSWDRGPYGYTF. CDR3 nucleotide sequence: TGTGCCAGCAGTTCATGGGACAGGGGGCCGTATGGCTACACCTTC.

This chain's CDR3 is CASSPTGTGAKSYTF. CDR3 bases: TGTGCCAGCAGTCCAACCGGGACAGGGGCAAAAAGCTACACCTTC. V gene TRBV6-5 combines with J gene TRBJ1-2, with TRBD1 matching 10 bases. Germline CDR1 and CDR2: MNHEY and SVGAGI. The ends lost 5 bases at V and 9 bases at J; junction bases unmatched: 12. The CDR3 covers 15 residues.

This chain uses TRBV7-2 with TRBJ1-2; 8 bases match TRBD1. Germline trimming cut 5 bases from V and 5 bases from J; bases unmatched to any gene: 10. The CDR3 has 15 amino acids. CDR1 is SGHTA and CDR2 is FQGNSA in the germline V gene. DNA for the CDR3: TGTGCCAGCAGCCATGGACAGGGATTGGAGTATGGCTACACCTTC. Its protein is CASSHGQGLEYGYTF.

J is TRBJ2-7 and V is TRBV5-1; the match to TRBD2 covers 14 bases. CDR1 and CDR2 from the germline V gene are SGHRS and YFSETQ. The CDR3 is 16 amino acids. The ends lost 4 bases at V and 4 bases at J; junction bases unmatched: 7. CDR3 residues: CASSGLAGGSGYEQYF. The CDR3 DNA follows: TGCGCCAGCAGCGGACTAGCGGGAGGATCCGGGTACGAGCAGTACTTC.

The J gene is TRBJ2-1, the V gene TRBV6-6; the match to TRBD1 covers 11 bases. Germline V gene sequence: CDR1 MNHNY, CDR2 SVGAGI (reference sequence). The CDR3 runs 16 residues. J gave up 6 bases and V 2 bases, and 6 bases lay outside the gene matches. CDR3 nucleotides: TGTGCCAGCAGTTACACCTTAGGGACAGGGGGCAATGAGCAGTTCTTC. This sequence encodes CASSYTLGTGGNEQFF.

The chain has TRBV5-1 and TRBJ1-6, with 9 positions matching TRBD1. The CDR3 spans 15 residues. V was pared by 1 base and J by 7 bases, with 3 bases of the junction left unmatched. CDR1 and CDR2 from the germline V gene are SGHRS and YFSETQ. CDR3 bases: TGCGCCAGCAGCTTGAGGACAGGGGTGAATTCACCCCTCCACTTT. Translated: CASSLRTGVNSPLHF.

This clone was found a few times. The chain employs TRBV11-2 and TRBJ1-1, with a tentative D call TRBD1 (6 bases). The germline V gene encodes CDR1 SGHAT and CDR2 FQNNGV. Trimming pared 5 bases from V and 2 bases from J, leaving 12 bases between. This CDR3 has 14 residues. CDR3 protein: CASSGRQVNTEAFF. DNA for the CDR3: TGTGCCAGCAGCGGACGACAGGTTAACACTGAAGCTTTCTTT.

This CDR3 is CATKGTGNYGYTF. In nucleotides, the CDR3 is TGTGCCACCAAAGGGACAGGGAATTATGGCTACACCTTC. V is TRBV24-1 and J is TRBJ1-2; 9 positions agree with TRBD1. This CDR3 region has 13 residues. In germline, CDR1 is KGHDR, CDR2 SFDVKD. V lost 8 bases and J lost 5; bases outside the gene matches: 5.

V gene TRBV2 combines with J gene TRBJ1-2; 10 bases are a match to TRBD1. The CDR3 is 15 residues long. Germline V gene data show CDR1 as SNHLY and CDR2 as FYNNEI. The V and J ends lost 6 bases and 1 base, in that order; junction bases with no gene match: 5. The CDR3 is CASSPGQGNNYGYTF. Here the CDR3 DNA reads TGTGCCAGCAGCCCGGGACAGGGGAATAACTATGGCTACACCTTC. Together with reference TRBV2 and TRBJ1-2, the CDR3 gives the full variable domain: EPEVTQTPSHQVTQMGQEVILRCVPISNHLYFYWYRQILGQKVEFLVSFYNNEISEKSEIFDDQFSVERPDGSNFTLKIRSTKLEDSAMYFCASSPGQGNNYGYTFGSGTRLTVV.

The genes are TRBV15 and TRBJ2-7, with D uncertain. CDR3 length equals 15 residues. Trimming took off 4 bases at V and 0 bases at J, with 13 bases between the two ends. Germline values: CDR1 LNHNV, CDR2 YYDKDF (reference sequence). The CDR3 region is CATSKTYPSSYEQYF. The CDR3 DNA sequence: TGTGCCACCAGCAAGACTTACCCGAGCTCCTACGAGCAGTACTTC.

This chain uses TRBV6-5 with TRBJ2-2; maybe TRBD2 (5 bases). Germline CDR1 is MNHEY and CDR2 is SVGAGI. The CDR3 loop spans 13 amino acids. Trimming pared 4 bases from V and 7 bases from J, leaving 10 bases between. This CDR3 is CASSSGFGGELFF. CDR3 coding DNA: TGTGCCAGCAGTTCGGGGTTTGGCGGGGAGCTGTTTTTT.

This rearrangement joins TRBV3-1 (or the pseudogene TRBV3-2) to TRBJ2-2; 10 bases are shared with TRBD2. The CDR3 consists of 19 residues. The germline V gene has CDR1 LGHDT and CDR2 YNNKEL (reference sequence). Losses at the gene ends were 0 bases for V and 4 bases for J; bases not matched to a gene: 11. CDR3 amino acids: CASSQEKLAGLETTGELFF. CDR3 bases: TGTGCCAGCAGCCAAGAAAAACTAGCGGGGCTCGAGACCACCGGGGAGCTGTTTTTT.

This sequence joins TRBV7-3 and TRBJ1-1, with TRBD1 matching over 7 bases. With 3 bases clipped from V and 4 bases from J, the junction kept 2 bases outside the gene matches. The CDR3 covers 13 residues. Germline lookup yields CDR1 SGHTA and CDR2 FQGTGA. The CDR3 sequence: CASSLTGSTEAFF. Written as DNA, the CDR3 is TGTGCCAGCAGCTTGACAGGGAGCACTGAAGCTTTCTTT.

Turning to this clone: The junction departs from germline at one end; a sequencing error may be responsible. The V call is TRBV28, the J call TRBJ1-2, with D uncertain. CDR3 length equals 15 residues. Germline CDR1 reads MDHEN; CDR2 reads SYDVKM. Written as DNA, the CDR3 is TGTGCCAGCAGGGATTCCTCAGCCATCTACTATGGCTGCACCTTC. Its translation: CASRDSSAIYYGCTF.